One and the same sample provided the 20 T cell receptor beta chains below, sequenced in a study of T-cell reconstitution after alpha-beta-depleted transplantation in children. Molecular barcoding with unique molecular identifiers was used for the TCRbeta library. TCRdb passed the PCR reads through MiXCR, listing each CDR3 protein once. The data hold about 610,000 distinct CDR3 sequences, with roughly a tenth observed a single time. Specimen: PBMCs from the stem cell graft donor, collected from the stem cell graft. The receptors were gathered from a human donor who donated a stem cell graft to a child with acute myeloid leukemia.

This clonotype was recorded a few times. The gene calls are TRBV20-1 and TRBJ2-2, with 7 positions matching TRBD2. The CDR3 extends over 14 amino acids. The germline gives CDR1 DFQATT, CDR2 SNEGSKA (reference sequence). After removal of 1 base from V and 6 bases from J, the junction contained 5 bases not matched to a gene. The CDR3 nucleotides are TGCAGTGCTAGAGCTGGGACTAAGGCCGGGGAGCTGTTTTTT. Its translation is CSARAGTKAGELFF.

DNA for the CDR3: TGTGCCATCAGTGCAAGGGGAAAACTAGCGGGAAGCAATGAGCAGTTCTTC. This sequence encodes CAISARGKLAGSNEQFF. J is TRBJ2-1 and V is TRBV10-3; TRBD2 aligns across 10 bases. After removal of 4 bases from V and 6 bases from J, the junction contained 12 bases not matched to a gene. CDR1 and CDR2 (germline): ENHRY, SYGVKD. The CDR3 has 17 residues.

The rearrangement joins TRBV5-1 to TRBJ2-2, with TRBD1 identical over 7 bases. After removal of 4 bases from V and 4 bases from J, the junction contained 10 bases not matched to a gene. The CDR3 extends over 16 amino acids. CDR1 is SGHRS and CDR2 is YFSETQ in the germline V gene. For the CDR3, the DNA is TGCGCCAGCAGCCACCTGGTAGGGGGCGGCACCGGGGAGCTGTTTTTT. This encodes CASSHLVGGGTGELFF. Using reference TRBV5-1 and TRBJ2-2 for the parts outside the CDR3, the full variable domain is KAGVTQTPRYLIKTRGQQVTLSCSPISGHRSVSWYQQTPGQGLQFLFEYFSETQRNKGNFPGRFSGRQFSNSRSEMNVSTLELGDSALYLCASSHLVGGGTGELFFGEGSRLTVL.

This clonotype came up many times. The chain uses TRBV20-1 and TRBJ2-7; 13 positions agree with TRBD2. V gave up 3 bases and J gave up 3 bases; unmatched junction bases: 17. Germline CDR1 is DFQATT and CDR2 is SNEGSKA (reference sequence). The CDR3 consists of 19 residues. The CDR3 region has the DNA TGCAGTGCTAGGACACCCGGGACTAGCGGGATCTTTGGGATCTACGAGCAGTACTTC. Residues: CSARTPGTSGIFGIYEQYF.

This clonotype was seen ten or more times. V and J are TRBV6-1 and TRBJ2-1; no clear D gene. CDR3 size: 14 residues. V dropped 4 bases and J dropped 4 bases, with 11 bases sitting between them. Per germline, CDR1 MNHNS and CDR2 SASEGT. This chain's CDR3 is CASSGRLLYNEQFF. The CDR3 region has the DNA TGTGCCAGCAGTGGACGGCTCTTATACAATGAGCAGTTCTTC.

This clonotype was counted only a few times. The chain joins TRBV16 to TRBJ2-1; 12 nucleotides agree with TRBD2. The CDR3 spans 22 residues. Germline trimming cut 0 bases from V and 0 bases from J; bases unmatched to any gene: 15. Germline V gene data show CDR1 as KGHSY and CDR2 as FQNENV. The CDR3 DNA reads TGTGCCAGCAGCCAATCTCCCGGGAGAGGACTAGCGGGACTTCCCTCCTACAATGAGCAGTTCTTC. This sequence encodes CASSQSPGRGLAGLPSYNEQFF.

The genes are TRBV7-2 and TRBJ1-1, with 7 nucleotides matching TRBD1. CDR1 SGHTA and CDR2 FQGNSA come from the germline V gene. There are 14 residues in the CDR3. Losses at the gene ends were 3 bases for V and 5 bases for J; bases not matched to a gene: 6. The CDR3 here is CASSFTGAETEAFF. Here the CDR3 DNA reads TGTGCCAGCAGCTTCACAGGGGCGGAAACTGAAGCTTTCTTT.

V and J are TRBV29-1 and TRBJ2-3; possible D gene TRBD2, 5 bases. The length of the CDR3 is 14 residues. The germline CDR1 and CDR2 sequences are SQVTM and ANQGSEA. V was trimmed by 8 bases and J by 6 bases, leaving 21 bases between them. CDR3 residues: CSTESALATDTQYF. Written as DNA, the CDR3 is TGCAGCACCGAATCGGCCTTAGCGACGGATACGCAGTATTTT.

At least ten counts were recorded for this clonotype. As DNA, the CDR3 is TGTGCCAGCAGGGGGACAGGCCTCGCTAGAAACATTCAGTACTTC. Protein: CASRGTGLARNIQYF. The chain joins TRBV6-1 to TRBJ2-4, with TRBD1 identical over 8 bases. CDR1 and CDR2 (germline): MNHNS, SASEGT. With 6 bases clipped from V and 6 bases from J, the junction kept 10 bases outside the gene matches. CDR3 size: 15 residues.

This clonotype has more than one count but fewer than ten. The rearrangement joins TRBV19 to TRBJ1-5, with D maybe TRBD1 (6 bases). The V gene's germline CDR1 is LNHDA and CDR2 SQIVND (reference sequence). The ends were cut back, 7 bases at V and 6 bases at J, with 16 bases in the middle. There are 14 residues in the CDR3. Here the CDR3 DNA reads TGTGCCAGTAAGGACGGGGGCGCGGGTCAGCCCCAGCATTTT. Its translation: CASKDGGAGQPQHF.

The chain employs TRBV3-1 and TRBJ1-1; a possible D gene is TRBD1 (5 bases). Trimming left V 1 base short and J 4 bases short, with 7 bases between. This CDR3 is 13 amino acids long. The germline gives CDR1 LGHDT, CDR2 YNNKEL (reference sequence). The CDR3 DNA reads as TGTGCCAGCAGCCAAGGGGGCATCACTGAAGCTTTCTTT. It translates to CASSQGGITEAFF.

This clonotype appeared many times. The V call is TRBV9, the J call TRBJ2-1, with no clear D. The CDR3 totals 15 residues. Per germline, CDR1 SGDLS and CDR2 YYNGEE. Trimming took off 8 bases at V and 0 bases at J, with 15 bases between the two ends. The CDR3 protein is CASSPLPSSYNEQFF. The CDR3 DNA follows: TGTGCCAGTAGCCCACTTCCGAGCTCCTACAATGAGCAGTTCTTC.

This clonotype was recorded a few times. The gene calls are TRBV29-1 and TRBJ1-2; 7 bases are a match to TRBD1. Germline V CDR1 and CDR2: SQVTM, ANQGSEA. This CDR3 is built from 13 residues. Trimming at V came to 4 bases and at J to 6 bases, leaving 8 bases not matched to a gene. For the CDR3, the DNA is TGCAGCGTTGGTTCGACAGGGAGAAATGGCTACACCTTC. This codes for CSVGSTGRNGYTF.

V is TRBV3-1 and J is TRBJ2-1; 11 positions match TRBD2. CDR3 length: 17 amino acids. Germline V gene sequence: CDR1 LGHDT, CDR2 YNNKEL (reference sequence). V was pared by 3 bases and J by 4 bases, with 8 bases of the junction left unmatched. This CDR3 is CASSQRGLAAKYNEQFF. CDR3 nucleotide sequence: TGTGCCAGCAGCCAGAGGGGACTAGCGGCAAAATACAATGAGCAGTTCTTC.

The V gene is TRBV12-3 or TRBV12-4, the J gene TRBJ2-7, with TRBD1 matching over 7 bases. The V and J ends lost 6 bases and 3 bases, in that order; junction bases with no gene match: 5. The CDR3 contains 13 residues. CDR3 amino acids: CASSGQVGYEQYF. In DNA form, the CDR3 reads TGTGCCAGCAGCGGACAGGTCGGCTACGAGCAGTACTTC.

The rearrangement uses TRBV5-1 and TRBJ2-3, with 12 bases aligning to TRBD2. This CDR3 is built from 16 residues. V shed 4 bases and J 7 bases; nucleotides not matched to a gene: 10. Germline loops: CDR1 SGHRS, CDR2 YFSETQ. Here the CDR3 reads CASSITGLAGKNTQYF. In DNA, the CDR3 is TGCGCCAGCAGCATCACTGGACTAGCGGGGAAGAATACGCAGTATTTT.

This clonotype was seen at least ten times. This chain joins TRBV28 and TRBJ2-2; D gene uncertain. Looked up from germline, CDR1 is MDHEN and CDR2 is SYDVKM. This CDR3 spans 13 amino acids. V was trimmed by 8 bases and J by 1 base, leaving 8 bases between them. The CDR3 DNA reads TGTGCCAGCGGCCGTTTGAACACCGGGGAGCTGTTTTTT. Protein: CASGRLNTGELFF.

This clonotype was recorded many times. V usage is TRBV29-1 and J usage is TRBJ2-7; TRBD2 aligns across 9 bases. The CDR3 totals 14 residues. Losses at the gene ends were 6 bases for V and 5 bases for J; bases not matched to a gene: 11. CDR1 is SQVTM and CDR2 is ANQGSEA in the germline V gene. The CDR3: CSVRSTSGPNEQYF. CDR3 nucleotides: TGCAGCGTAAGGTCGACTAGCGGACCTAACGAGCAGTACTTC.

This clonotype has ten or more counts. This chain connects TRBV29-1 to TRBJ2-3; possibly TRBD2 for D (6 bases). The germline V and J ends were trimmed by 7 bases and 3 bases, with 20 bases remaining between them. The CDR3 has 15 residues. In germline, CDR1 is SQVTM, CDR2 ANQGSEA. CDR3 DNA sequence: TGCAGCGGCCGGGTCGCGGGATTAGTTACAGATACGCAGTATTTT. It specifies CSGRVAGLVTDTQYF.

In its sample, this clonotype was seen many times. This rearrangement joins TRBV24-1 to TRBJ2-7; 10 positions match TRBD1. V lost 3 bases to trimming and J lost 3 bases; unmatched junction nucleotides: 1. The CDR3 spans 14 residues. CDR1 is KGHDR, CDR2 SFDVKD, per germline. The CDR3 reads CATSDRDRGYEQYF. The CDR3 DNA sequence: TGTGCCACCAGTGATCGGGACAGGGGCTACGAGCAGTACTTC.